The rows below give T cell receptor beta chains drawn from one sample of a study of technical replicates of blood from a handful of donors. Using immunoSEQ multiplex PCR, the repertoire was profiled, and TCRdb retains in-frame clones only, with some absent. The sample has tens of thousands of clones; 85% to 90% are singletons. Source material: PBMCs. The receptors shown here come from a human donor in good health. Some clones in this sample may be carry-over from other donors' samples. Both conserved end residues are trimmed from each CDR3. Rows give clone size only sometimes, using once, few, many, or a class for an expanded clone.

clone_size v_call cdr3_aa
- TRBV6-1 ASSQGMNTEAF
- TRBV5-1 ASSSNRGQGNTIY
- TRBV15 ATSRDPGQGEKLF
once TRBV4-2 ASSQGLADVNEQF
- TRBV4-2 ASSQAAGAGKYNEQF
- TRBV18 ASSPGWTSGTGELF
- TRBV4-3 ASSPTPFAGGITDTQY
- TRBV6-5 ASRHSGTSKYEQY
- TRBV6-6 ASRAGTGRGNTIY
- TRBV4-3 ASSQDWGQAYEQY
once TRBV6-5 ASSSRTSGSYEQY
- TRBV7-2 ASSRPRGKGYEQY
- TRBV7-8 ASSLVAGANTGELF
- TRBV7-9 ASSWAGVYEQY
- TRBV4-1 ASSQEHTSGNTIY
- TRBV19 ATLAFINTGELF
- TRBV10-3 AISVEARTGELF
- TRBV2 ASSDPGGTTGELF
- TRBV7-3 ASSRGLGETQY
- TRBV6-6 ASIKTGQETQY
- TRBV6-5 ASSRGLATSYEQY
- TRBV5-6 ASSLGSRLNTGELF
- TRBV9 ASSVDRGTEAF
- TRBV15 ATSSENSPLH
many TRBV14 ASSLIRGSGQY
- TRBV19 ASRNRDSTGELF
- TRBV21-1 ANPAVGGTSTDTQY
once TRBV7-2 ASSLGGSGGAVADTQY
- TRBV7-7 ASSPGENTEAF
once TRBV7-2 ASSSVRQNSPLH
- TRBV18 ASSPRRGAENGYT
- TRBV28 ASSIRGGGGTYEQY
- TRBV5-1 ASSLGRGWETQY
- TRBV6-5 ASSSTKGENSPLH
- TRBV10-3 AISESELTIDQPQH